Detailed here is one T cell receptor beta chain. Its matching antigen is unknown. At least 6.5 million PBMCs were isolated per sample. In germline, CDR1 is KGHDR, CDR2 SFDVKD. There are 13 residues in the CDR3. Trimming took off 9 bases at V and 5 bases at J, with 15 bases between the two ends. This record comes from a study of blood T cells in healthy people across ages. Study background: The capture of about one barcoded beta molecule per two T cells was achieved by template switching.

A second about 6 to 11 cycle PCR used barcoded and J-beta primers. A tag from a template-switch adaptor with 12 random nucleotides marked each cDNA molecule. TCRdb independently ran MiXCR on the 5' RACE reads; one entry per CDR3 protein. Among hundreds of thousands of distinct CDR3 sequences listed, around 20% were seen once. Findings and caveats of the study: It was held that diversity estimates obtained from one million T cells represented underestimates.

Sequencing was carried out using blood. This TCR was recovered from a man between 70 and 80 years old in good health. J is TRBJ2-5 and V is TRBV24-1; maybe TRBD1 (5 bases). The CDR3 region is CATGRVPQETQYF. For the CDR3, the DNA is TGTGCCACCGGCAGGGTACCTCAGGAGACCCAGTACTTC.